The 14 T cell receptor beta chains presented below share a single source sample, sequenced in a study of blood T cell repertoires in COVID-19. Assay: immunoSEQ multiplex PCR; the TCRdb copy retains only in-frame clones and omits some. The repertoire holds roughly 100,000 clones, with 70% to 90% as singletons. The sequenced sample consisted of peripheral blood. These receptors came from a human donor in a cohort sampled during active COVID-19.

V and J are TRBV7-2 and TRBJ1-6; 9 positions match TRBD1. This CDR3 is built from 15 residues. V trimming: 1 base; J trimming: 11 bases; junction bases outside the gene matches: 6. Germline loops: CDR1 SGHTA, CDR2 FQGNSA. DNA for the CDR3: TGTGCCAGCAGCTTAGTGACAGGGGGACGGACACCCCTCCACTTT. The encoded protein is CASSLVTGGRTPLHF.

This clone was observed once. The chain couples TRBV7-9 to TRBJ2-7; D unclear. The germline V gene has CDR1 SEHNR and CDR2 FQNEAQ (reference sequence). Trimming cost V 5 bases and J 2 bases, with 7 bases left between them. The CDR3 covers 12 residues. DNA for the CDR3: TGTGCCAGCAGCCCTAAGCCCTACGAGCAGTACTTC. This gives the protein CASSPKPYEQYF.

The chain has TRBV5-6 and TRBJ2-5, with D possibly being TRBD1 (5 bases). CDR1 SGHDT and CDR2 YYEEEE come from the germline V gene. V dropped 0 bases and J dropped 5 bases, with 11 bases sitting between them. The CDR3 totals 14 residues. In nucleotides, the CDR3 is TGTGCCAGCAGCTTGGTTCAGGGTGCGGAGACCCAGTACTTC. Translated: CASSLVQGAETQYF.

The V call is TRBV7-8, the J call TRBJ1-2, with TRBD1 matching over 9 bases. The V gene's germline CDR1 is SGHVS and CDR2 FQNEAQ. The length of the CDR3 is 14 residues. The trim removed 1 base at V and 4 bases at J, leaving 1 base unmatched. The CDR3 spells CASSLVDRGYGYTF. CDR3 nucleotides: TGTGCCAGCAGCTTAGTGGACAGGGGCTATGGCTACACCTTC.

The chain couples TRBV7-9 to TRBJ1-1, with a possible D match to TRBD1 (6 bases). The germline gives CDR1 SEHNR, CDR2 FQNEAQ (reference sequence). Trimming cost V 5 bases and J 0 bases, with 19 bases left between them. The CDR3 extends over 17 amino acids. The CDR3 spells CASSHGRTDFMNTEAFF. The CDR3 DNA reads TGTGCCAGCAGCCATGGCCGGACAGACTTTATGAACACTGAAGCTTTCTTT.

Only one count was recorded for this clone. The rearrangement links TRBV2 to TRBJ1-4; 10 bases are shared with TRBD1. CDR1 is SNHLY, CDR2 FYNNEI, per germline. V was clipped by 7 bases and J by 6 bases; unmatched bases: 5. The CDR3 is made up of 14 amino acids. CDR3 region: CASTRDRGDEKLFF. The CDR3 coding sequence is TGTGCCAGCACCCGGGACAGGGGAGATGAAAAACTGTTTTTT.

The rearrangement joins TRBV2 to TRBJ2-1, with TRBD2 matching 11 bases. This CDR3 has 15 amino acids. Trimming took 6 bases from V and 12 from J; bases not matched to a gene: 13. CDR1 SNHLY and CDR2 FYNNEI come from the germline V gene. CDR3 nucleotides: TGTGCCAGCAGGACCAGACTAGCGGGACGGAGTAGGCAGTTCTTC. Translating gives CASRTRLAGRSRQFF. Filled out from reference TRBV2 and TRBJ2-1, the complete variable domain reads EPEVTQTPSHQVTQMGQEVILRCVPISNHLYFYWYRQILGQKVEFLVSFYNNEISEKSEIFDDQFSVERPDGSNFTLKIRSTKLEDSAMYFCASRTRLAGRSRQFFGPGTRLTVL.

The chain recombines TRBV30 with TRBJ2-7, with 11 bases identical to TRBD2. CDR3 size: 14 residues. V trimming: 5 bases; J trimming: 2 bases; junction bases outside the gene matches: 5. CDR1 and CDR2 (germline): GTSNPN, SVGIG (reference sequence). The CDR3 DNA reads TGTGCCTGGCATAGCGGGAGGGCCGCCTACGAGCAGTACTTC. Protein: CAWHSGRAAYEQYF.

This clone showed up just a few times. CDR3: CASSFLGTGGGPQHF. In nucleotides, the CDR3 is TGTGCCAGCAGTTTCCTCGGGACAGGGGGAGGGCCCCAGCATTTT. The V call is TRBV28, the J call TRBJ1-5; 11 bases are a match to TRBD1. The V gene's germline CDR1 is MDHEN and CDR2 SYDVKM. This CDR3 is built from 15 residues. With V trimmed by 3 bases and J by 9 bases, 7 bases remained unmatched.

The genes are TRBV30 and TRBJ2-7; maybe TRBD1 (6 bases). V was clipped by 3 bases and J by 5 bases, with 11 bases between them. The germline gives CDR1 GTSNPN, CDR2 SVGIG (reference sequence). This CDR3 contains 12 residues. The CDR3 reads CAWRQGVHEQYF. In DNA, the CDR3 is TGTGCCTGGAGACAGGGCGTCCACGAGCAGTACTTC.

This clone was counted once. V and J are TRBV5-1 and TRBJ2-5; 7 bases line up with TRBD2. The V gene end was trimmed by 0 bases and the J gene end by 0 bases; junction bases not matched to a gene: 11. This CDR3 is built from 18 residues. Germline V CDR1 and CDR2: SGHRS, YFSETQ. This CDR3 reads CASSLGRGAGTYQETQYF. For the CDR3, the DNA is TGCGCCAGCAGCTTGGGAAGGGGAGCGGGAACGTACCAAGAGACCCAGTACTTC. The entire variable domain, with the rest obtained from reference TRBV5-1 and TRBJ2-5, is as follows: KAGVTQTPRYLIKTRGQQVTLSCSPISGHRSVSWYQQTPGQGLQFLFEYFSETQRNKGNFPGRFSGRQFSNSRSEMNVSTLELGDSALYLCASSLGRGAGTYQETQYFGPGTRLLVL.

V usage is TRBV7-9 and J usage is TRBJ2-1, with 9 bases that match TRBD2. V trimming: 4 bases; J trimming: 7 bases; junction bases outside the gene matches: 11. This CDR3 is built from 16 residues. Germline V gene sequence: CDR1 SEHNR, CDR2 FQNEAQ (reference sequence). The CDR3: CASSSARGGWRNEQFF. As DNA, the CDR3 is TGTGCCAGCAGCTCCGCGCGGGGGGGCTGGAGGAATGAGCAGTTCTTC.

This chain joins TRBV3-1 (or the pseudogene TRBV3-2) and TRBJ1-6; D not resolved. CDR1 LGHDT and CDR2 YNNKEL come from the germline V gene (reference sequence). The V gene lost 1 base and the J gene lost 8 bases, with 6 bases spanning the gap. The CDR3 runs 13 residues. The CDR3 spells CASSQGGHSPLHF. The CDR3 region has the DNA TGTGCCAGCAGCCAAGGTGGGCATTCACCCCTCCACTTT.

This rearrangement joins TRBV7-2 to TRBJ2-3; TRBD2 matches 7 bases. V dropped 3 bases and J dropped 0; count of bases not matched to a gene: 3. The CDR3 sequence is 15 residues long. The germline V gene has CDR1 SGHTA and CDR2 FQGNSA. The CDR3 DNA sequence: TGTGCCAGCAGCTTCAGCGGGGCTAGCACAGATACGCAGTATTTT. Its protein is CASSFSGASTDTQYF.